This note documents a single T cell receptor beta chain sequence. Generated by immunoSEQ multiplex PCR, the TCRdb table keeps only in-frame clones and is missing some. Of about 220,000 clones in the sample, around 82% are singletons; the top ten hold over 2.5%. The sample belongs to a study of blood T cell repertoires in COVID-19. Deletions cut 2 bases from V and 4 bases from J, with 8 bases between. Germline CDR1 and CDR2: WSHSY and SAAADI. The length of the CDR3 is 13 residues. The chain employs TRBV10-2 and TRBJ1-2; D is unresolved. The receptor comes from a woman aged 25-40 years who had recovered from COVID-19. The source material was peripheral blood. The CDR3 DNA follows: TGCGCCAGCAGTGAGATAACAGTCTATGGCTACACCTTC. This codes for CASSEITVYGYTF.